These 8 T cell receptor beta chains were all obtained from the same sample, sequenced in a study of T cell repertoires in cytomegalovirus infection. TCRdb processed the reads anew with MiXCR; each CDR3 protein has one entry. The data contain around 300,000 distinct CDR3 sequences, just under 25% of them seen just once; the ten biggest clones take up about 14%. Which antigens these TCRs recognize remains unknown. The sample was cultured PBMCs, taken from culture after CMV antigen stimulation. The receptors come from a human donor in good health (CMV status not recorded). Some clones in this sample may be carry-over from other donors' samples.

This clonotype was observed a few times. Here the CDR3 DNA reads TGTGCCAGCAGTTTATTGGGGGTTGCTGGGGCCAACGTCCTGACTTTC. Translation: CASSLLGVAGANVLTF. The chain is built from TRBV27 and TRBJ2-6; D might be TRBD1 or TRBD2, each matching 5 bases. This CDR3 is built from 16 residues. Germline V gives CDR1 MNHEY, CDR2 SMNVEV (reference sequence). V lost 1 base to trimming and J lost 2 bases, with 9 bases between them.

J is TRBJ2-7 and V is TRBV7-2; a possible D gene is TRBD1 (6 bases). Germline V gives CDR1 SGHTA, CDR2 FQGNSA. Trimming removed 5 bases from V and 0 bases from J, with 17 bases in between. This CDR3 is 16 amino acids long. The CDR3 bases are TGTGCCAGCAGCCATCCCGGACAGATCTACTCCTACGAGCAGTACTTC. Translated, it gives CASSHPGQIYSYEQYF.

The chain links TRBV12-3 or TRBV12-4 to TRBJ2-1; D gene unclear. Trimming removed 1 base at V and 5 bases at J, with 9 bases between. The CDR3 has 14 amino acids. For the CDR3, the DNA is TGTGCCAGCAGTTTAGGCCAGCGCGACAATGAGCAGTTCTTC. Translated, it gives CASSLGQRDNEQFF.

This clonotype was counted many times. The chain uses TRBV27 and TRBJ2-5, with 11 bases aligning to TRBD2. V shed 9 bases and J 2 bases; nucleotides not matched to a gene: 8. CDR1 and CDR2 from the germline V gene are MNHEY and SMNVEV (reference sequence). The CDR3 sequence is 15 residues long. CDR3 nucleotides: TGTGCCAGATTTACTAGCGGGAGTTTACAAGAGACCCAGTACTTC. Its protein is CARFTSGSLQETQYF.

This clonotype was counted ten times or more. The rearrangement links TRBV7-3 to TRBJ2-2; D may match TRBD1 or TRBD2 (5 bases each). With 8 bases removed from V and 2 bases from J, the gap between germline ends came to 6 bases. CDR1 and CDR2 (germline): SGHTA, FQGTGA. The CDR3 is 12 amino acids. This CDR3 reads CASGGNTGELFF. CDR3 nucleotides: TGTGCCAGCGGGGGTAACACCGGGGAGCTGTTTTTT.

The J gene is TRBJ2-5, the V gene TRBV10-3; the D gene is possibly TRBD2 (6 bases). V was cut by 0 bases and J by 0 bases, with 20 bases left in between. This CDR3 has 19 residues. From germline, CDR1 is ENHRY and CDR2 SYGVKD. The CDR3 DNA is TGTGCCATCAGTGAGTCTGGAGTGGCTGGCGGGAACAACCAAGAGACCCAGTACTTC. Translation gives CAISESGVAGGNNQETQYF.

This clonotype was picked up a small number of times. The chain carries TRBV9 and TRBJ1-2, with TRBD1 as a possible D gene (6 bases). The CDR3 sequence is 14 residues long. The germline V and J ends were trimmed by 0 bases and 4 bases, with 10 bases remaining between them. Germline CDR1 and CDR2: SGDLS and YYNGEE. CDR3 nucleotide sequence: TGTGCCAGCAGCGTAGCGGACAGTCGCTATGGCTACACCTTC. Its translation is CASSVADSRYGYTF.

This clonotype was counted at least ten times. The chain is built from TRBV19 and TRBJ1-4; 7 nucleotides line up with TRBD1. Germline CDR1 LNHDA, CDR2 SQIVND (reference sequence). With 6 bases clipped from V and 6 bases from J, the junction kept 13 bases outside the gene matches. There are 16 residues in the CDR3. In nucleotides, the CDR3 is TGTGCCAGTAGCCTACAACCCGGACAGGTAGATGAAAAACTGTTTTTT. As protein: CASSLQPGQVDEKLFF.